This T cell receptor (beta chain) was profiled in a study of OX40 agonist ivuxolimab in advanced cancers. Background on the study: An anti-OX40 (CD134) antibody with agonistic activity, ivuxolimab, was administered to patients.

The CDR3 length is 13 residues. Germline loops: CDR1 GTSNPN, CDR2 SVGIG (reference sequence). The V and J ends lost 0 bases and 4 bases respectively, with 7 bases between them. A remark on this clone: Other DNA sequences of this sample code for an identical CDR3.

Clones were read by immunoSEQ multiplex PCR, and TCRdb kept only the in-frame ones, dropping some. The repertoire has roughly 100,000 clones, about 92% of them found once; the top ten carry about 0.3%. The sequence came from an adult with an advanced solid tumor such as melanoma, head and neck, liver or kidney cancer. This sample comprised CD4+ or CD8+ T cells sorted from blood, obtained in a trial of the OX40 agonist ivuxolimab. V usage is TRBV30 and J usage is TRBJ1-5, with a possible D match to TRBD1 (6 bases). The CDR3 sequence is CAWSVGGNQPQHF. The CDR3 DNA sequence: TGTGCCTGGAGTGTAGGGGGAAATCAGCCCCAGCATTTT.